A selection of T cell receptor beta chains follows, all from one sample in a study of glioma-infiltrating T cells. One entry per CDR3 protein, called by TCRdb with MiXCR from the multiplex PCR reads. The sample consists of approximately 190,000 distinct CDR3 sequences, around 30% of them appearing once. The source material was glioma tissue, nonneoplastic brain tissue, or PBMCs (not recorded which). These receptor sequences come from a human donor with low-grade glioma or glioblastoma, undergoing nonglioma brain surgery, or in good health (not recorded which). CDR3s include the opening cysteine and the closing phenylalanine or tryptophan. The order of the fields is V gene, clone size, J gene, D gene, CDR3 protein, CDR3 DNA. D genes are given only for firm matches. The size of a clone is reported for some rows only, either as once, few or many, or as a class for expanded clones.

v_gene: TRBV19; abundance: few; j_gene: TRBJ2-4; d_gene: .; CDR3aa: CASSPLAKNIQYF; CDR3nt: TGTGCCAGTTCCCCGCTAGCCAAAAACATTCAGTACTTC
v_gene: TRBV7-8; abundance: many; j_gene: TRBJ1-5; d_gene: TRBD1; CDR3aa: CASSYGQGPGQPQHF; CDR3nt: TGTGCCAGCAGCTACGGACAGGGGCCGGGGCAGCCCCAGCATTTT
v_gene: TRBV7-2; abundance: .; j_gene: TRBJ2-4; d_gene: TRBD1; CDR3aa: CASSLQGASRIQYF; CDR3nt: TGTGCCAGCAGTTTACAGGGGGCCAGTCGGATTCAGTACTTC
v_gene: TRBV20-1; abundance: many; j_gene: TRBJ1-1; d_gene: .; CDR3aa: CSASTNTEAFF; CDR3nt: TGCAGTGCTAGTACGAACACTGAAGCTTTCTTT
v_gene: TRBV20-1; abundance: many; j_gene: TRBJ2-1; d_gene: TRBD2; CDR3aa: CSARDLFPTSGRELNEQFF; CDR3nt: TGCAGTGCTAGAGATCTTTTTCCCACTAGCGGGAGAGAGTTAAATGAGCAGTTCTTC
v_gene: TRBV10-3; abundance: many; j_gene: TRBJ2-7; d_gene: TRBD1; CDR3aa: CAISEPGQGVDEQYF; CDR3nt: TGTGCCATCAGTGAGCCGGGACAGGGGGTCGACGAGCAGTACTTC
v_gene: TRBV20-1; abundance: many; j_gene: TRBJ1-6; d_gene: .; CDR3aa: CSARDLYGSSSYNSPLHF; CDR3nt: TGCAGTGCTAGAGATCTTTACGGTTCAAGCTCCTATAATTCACCCCTCCACTTT
v_gene: TRBV5-1; abundance: many; j_gene: TRBJ1-5; d_gene: .; CDR3aa: CASSPGVGTGQPQHF; CDR3nt: TGCGCCAGCAGCCCAGGGGTAGGCACAGGGCAGCCCCAGCATTTT
v_gene: TRBV27; abundance: many; j_gene: TRBJ1-5; d_gene: .; CDR3aa: CASSLTGYSNQPQHF; CDR3nt: TGTGCCAGCAGTTTAACAGGATATAGCAATCAGCCCCAGCATTTT
v_gene: TRBV10-1; abundance: once; j_gene: TRBJ2-1; d_gene: TRBD2; CDR3aa: CAPKRGVQLNLYNEQFF; CDR3nt: TGCGCCCCAAAACGGGGGGTACAACTTAACTTATACAATGAGCAGTTCTTC
v_gene: TRBV28; abundance: many; j_gene: TRBJ2-5; d_gene: .; CDR3aa: CASSPPGTKTQYF; CDR3nt: TGTGCCAGCAGTCCGCCAGGGACCAAGACCCAGTACTTC
v_gene: TRBV20-1; abundance: many; j_gene: TRBJ1-1; d_gene: .; CDR3aa: CSGQIGTGVPGDTEAFF; CDR3nt: TGCAGTGGCCAGATAGGGACCGGCGTCCCGGGGGACACTGAAGCTTTCTTT
v_gene: TRBV19; abundance: .; j_gene: TRBJ2-2; d_gene: .; CDR3aa: CASSTAPGTGELFF; CDR3nt: TGTGCCAGTAGTACGGCTCCGGGCACCGGGGAGCTGTTTTTT
v_gene: TRBV27; abundance: once; j_gene: TRBJ2-7; d_gene: .; CDR3aa: CASSQDTNEQYF; CDR3nt: TGTGCCAGCAGTCAGGACACCAACGAGCAGTACTTT
v_gene: TRBV7-3; abundance: many; j_gene: TRBJ1-6; d_gene: .; CDR3aa: CASSLQVPGNNSPLHF; CDR3nt: TGTGCCAGCAGCCTACAGGTTCCCGGCAATAATTCACCCCTCCACTTT
v_gene: TRBV25-1; abundance: .; j_gene: TRBJ2-7; d_gene: .; CDR3aa: CASSWTARYEQYF; CDR3nt: TGTGCCAGCAGTTGGACAGCGAGGTACGAGCAGTACTTC
v_gene: TRBV2; abundance: many; j_gene: TRBJ1-5; d_gene: .; CDR3aa: CASSESNQPQHF; CDR3nt: TGTGCCAGCAGTGAATCAAATCAGCCCCAGCATTTT
v_gene: TRBV3-1; abundance: many; j_gene: TRBJ1-3; d_gene: .; CDR3aa: CASSPTSVGNTIYF; CDR3nt: TGTGCCAGCAGCCCGACATCGGTTGGAAACACCATATATTTT
v_gene: TRBV12-3/TRBV12-4; abundance: .; j_gene: TRBJ1-3; d_gene: .; CDR3aa: CSSSVGTSGNTIYF; CDR3nt: TGTTCCAGCAGCGTAGGGACCTCTGGAAACACCATATATTTT
v_gene: TRBV25-1; abundance: .; j_gene: TRBJ2-5; d_gene: .; CDR3aa: CASSQREAQEAQYF; CDR3nt: TGTGCCAGCAGTCAGCGTGAGGCCCAAGAGGCCCAGTACTTC
v_gene: TRBV29-1; abundance: .; j_gene: TRBJ1-2; d_gene: TRBD1; CDR3aa: CSLREGQGARGYTF; CDR3nt: TGCAGCTTGAGGGAGGGACAGGGGGCTCGGGGCTACACCTTC
v_gene: TRBV24-1; abundance: many; j_gene: TRBJ1-1; d_gene: .; CDR3aa: CATRLTENTEAFF; CDR3nt: TGTGCCACCCGACTCACCGAGAACACTGAAGCTTTCTTT
v_gene: TRBV28; abundance: .; j_gene: TRBJ2-7; d_gene: .; CDR3aa: CASSLNGQYF; CDR3nt: TGTGCCAGCAGTCTCAATGGCCAGTACTTC
v_gene: TRBV28; abundance: many; j_gene: TRBJ1-3; d_gene: .; CDR3aa: CASTDSSGNTIYF; CDR3nt: TGTGCCAGTACGGATTCTTCTGGAAACACCATATATTTT
v_gene: TRBV20-1; abundance: many; j_gene: TRBJ1-1; d_gene: .; CDR3aa: CSATGTTDTEAFF; CDR3nt: TGCAGTGCTACAGGGACGACGGACACTGAAGCTTTCTTT
v_gene: TRBV7-2; abundance: many; j_gene: TRBJ2-7; d_gene: .; CDR3aa: CASSFDPLYEQYF; CDR3nt: TGTGCCAGCAGCTTTGACCCCCTCTACGAGCAGTACTTC
v_gene: TRBV7-6; abundance: many; j_gene: TRBJ2-2; d_gene: .; CDR3aa: CASSSALTGELFF; CDR3nt: TGTGCCAGCAGCTCGGCCCTCACCGGGGAGCTGTTTTTT
v_gene: TRBV5-5; abundance: .; j_gene: TRBJ1-2; d_gene: .; CDR3aa: CASSLLQFYGYTF; CDR3nt: TGTGCCAGCAGCTTATTACAGTTTTATGGCTACACCTTC
v_gene: TRBV4-3; abundance: many; j_gene: TRBJ2-4; d_gene: .; CDR3aa: CASSQGHTARNIQYF; CDR3nt: TGCGCCAGCAGCCAAGGCCATACAGCTCGTAACATTCAGTACTTC
v_gene: TRBV7-2; abundance: many; j_gene: TRBJ2-7; d_gene: .; CDR3aa: CASSFTPGNEQYF; CDR3nt: TGTGCCAGCAGCTTCACCCCTGGGAACGAGCAGTACTTC
v_gene: TRBV20-1; abundance: many; j_gene: TRBJ2-1; d_gene: TRBD2; CDR3aa: CSASDAGGPFNEQFF; CDR3nt: TGCAGTGCTAGCGATGCGGGGGGACCTTTCAATGAGCAGTTCTTC
v_gene: TRBV6-1; abundance: many; j_gene: TRBJ2-7; d_gene: TRBD1; CDR3aa: CASNGQGRYEQYF; CDR3nt: TGTGCCAGCAACGGACAGGGACGATACGAGCAGTACTTC
v_gene: TRBV7-2; abundance: .; j_gene: TRBJ2-5; d_gene: .; CDR3aa: CDSSLVVVEESQYF; CDR3nt: TGTGACAGCAGCTTAGTGGTGGTTGAAGAGAGCCAGTACTTC
v_gene: TRBV2; abundance: few; j_gene: TRBJ2-3; d_gene: TRBD2; CDR3aa: CASSDGLGVTDTQYF; CDR3nt: TGTGCCAGCAGTGACGGACTAGGGGTCACAGATACGCAGTATTTT
v_gene: TRBV2; abundance: many; j_gene: TRBJ1-5; d_gene: TRBD1; CDR3aa: CASSGQGAGNQPQHF; CDR3nt: TGTGCCAGCAGTGGACAGGGGGCGGGTAATCAGCCCCAGCATTTT
v_gene: TRBV10-3; abundance: .; j_gene: TRBJ2-7; d_gene: .; CDR3aa: CAISDRETWDFQQYF; CDR3nt: TGTGCCATCAGTGACCGGGAGACCTGGGACTTTCAGCAGTACTTC